What follows describes a single TCR beta chain. The germline V gene has CDR1 MNHEY and CDR2 SVGAGI. V lost 0 bases and J 4 bases, leaving 9 bases between the germline ends. CDR3 length: 14 amino acids. The protocol was immunoSEQ multiplex PCR, while the TCRdb copy is restricted to in-frame clones and leaves out a portion. Among around 72,000 clones listed, 95% to 98% were seen once. The entry originates in a study of technical replicates of blood from four donors. This sequence joins TRBV6-5 and TRBJ2-5; D unresolved. Input material: T cells isolated from PBMCs. The receptor was isolated from a human donor in good health. CDR3 in DNA: TGTGCCAGCAGTTACTCGAGTTCTGGAGAGACCCAGTACTTC. It yields the protein CASSYSSSGETQYF.